This T cell receptor (beta chain) stems from a study of T cells after yellow fever vaccination. The CDR3 runs to 16 residues. Germline V lookup: CDR1 SGHTA, CDR2 FQGNSA. V lost 1 base to trimming and J lost 1 base, with 11 bases between them. In TCRdb, the 5' RACE reads were re-called with MiXCR into one record per CDR3 protein. This table holds some 320,000 distinct CDR3 sequences, about 10% found once. This TCR derives from a man aged 18 to 30 who received the YFV17D yellow fever vaccine. The chain recombines TRBV7-2 with TRBJ1-3; D is possibly TRBD1 (6 bases). The sample in question was CD4+ T cells sorted from PBMCs, obtained 45 days after the yellow fever booster vaccination. CDR3 DNA: TGTGCCAGCAGCTTAGTGCTGGGGGCTTCTGGAAACACCATATATTTT. Its translation: CASSLVLGASGNTIYF.